These T cell receptor beta chains were read from a single sample in a study of blood T cell repertoires in COVID-19. Only in-frame clones appear in the TCRdb table, and some are missing; sequencing was by immunoSEQ multiplex PCR. The repertoire holds roughly 150,000 clones, with about 89% as singletons. The sequenced sample consisted of peripheral blood. The receptors derive from a man between 60 and 75 years old with acute or convalescent COVID-19. Each CDR3 is given with its conserved first and last residue. A D gene is named only where the DNA matches it firmly. Rows may omit the clone size; those that give it use once, few, many or a size class.

D gene: -
clone size: -
J gene: TRBJ1-4
V gene: TRBV5-1
CDR3 DNA: TGCGCCAGCAGCTTGGACCCACAGTGGGAAAAACTGTTTTTT
CDR3 protein: CASSLDPQWEKLFF

D gene: -
clone size: -
J gene: TRBJ2-1
V gene: TRBV29-1
CDR3 DNA: TGCAGCGTTGGGGATACCCGAACAGGGGAGCAGTTCTTC
CDR3 protein: CSVGDTRTGEQFF

D gene: -
clone size: -
J gene: TRBJ2-7
V gene: TRBV5-8
CDR3 DNA: TGTGCCAGCAGCCCCCTCAGACAGGTTCACGAGCAGTACTTC
CDR3 protein: CASSPLRQVHEQYF

D gene: -
clone size: once
J gene: TRBJ1-5
V gene: TRBV7-2
CDR3 DNA: TGTGCCAGCAGCTCCGGGGTTGCTCAGCCCCAGCATTTT
CDR3 protein: CASSSGVAQPQHF

D gene: TRBD2
clone size: -
J gene: TRBJ2-3
V gene: TRBV27
CDR3 DNA: TGTGCCAGCAGTCCCAGGCTAGCGGGGGGTTCAGATACGCAGTATTTT
CDR3 protein: CASSPRLAGGSDTQYF

D gene: TRBD1
clone size: -
J gene: TRBJ1-5
V gene: TRBV2
CDR3 DNA: TGTGCCAGCAGTGTTCAGGGGGCTGGCAATCAGCCCCAGCATTTT
CDR3 protein: CASSVQGAGNQPQHF

D gene: -
clone size: -
J gene: TRBJ2-3
V gene: TRBV29-1
CDR3 DNA: TGCAGCGTTGGGGTGGGGGGTAGCACAGATACGCAGTATTTT
CDR3 protein: CSVGVGGSTDTQYF

D gene: -
clone size: -
J gene: TRBJ2-5
V gene: TRBV18
CDR3 DNA: TGTGCCAGCTCCCCGACAGGCCCACAAGAGACCCAGTACTTC
CDR3 protein: CASSPTGPQETQYF

D gene: TRBD2
clone size: -
J gene: TRBJ2-2
V gene: TRBV10-1
CDR3 DNA: TGCGCCAGCAGTGAAGCGGGGGGGCATACCGGGGAGCTGTTTTTT
CDR3 protein: CASSEAGGHTGELFF

D gene: -
clone size: -
J gene: TRBJ1-2
V gene: TRBV15
CDR3 DNA: TGTGCCACCAGCAGAGGCGGCAGGGATAACTATGGCTACACCTTC
CDR3 protein: CATSRGGRDNYGYTF

D gene: TRBD2
clone size: -
J gene: TRBJ2-3
V gene: TRBV2
CDR3 DNA: TGTGCCAGTCACCTAGCGGGGGGGTCTTATACGCAGTATTTT
CDR3 protein: CASHLAGGSYTQYF

D gene: -
clone size: -
J gene: TRBJ1-1
V gene: TRBV11-2
CDR3 DNA: TGTGCCAGCAGCTTAATGACCCTCGAGGCGGGGAAAGCTTTCTTT
CDR3 protein: CASSLMTLEAGKAFF

D gene: TRBD2
clone size: -
J gene: TRBJ2-1
V gene: TRBV11-2
CDR3 DNA: TGTGCCAGCAGCTTACGACTAGCGGACAACAATGAGCAGTTCTTC
CDR3 protein: CASSLRLADNNEQFF

D gene: -
clone size: -
J gene: TRBJ2-7
V gene: TRBV10-2
CDR3 DNA: TGCGCCAGCAGTGAGGGACTGGCTCAATACGAGCAGTACTTC
CDR3 protein: CASSEGLAQYEQYF

D gene: -
clone size: -
J gene: TRBJ1-1
V gene: TRBV7-9
CDR3 DNA: TGTGCCAGCAGCTTAACCCAGGCACACACTGAAGCTTTCTTT
CDR3 protein: CASSLTQAHTEAFF

D gene: -
clone size: -
J gene: TRBJ1-2
V gene: TRBV7-9
CDR3 DNA: TGTGCCAGCAGCTATGCGGGGGAGGTATATGGCTACACCTTC
CDR3 protein: CASSYAGEVYGYTF